This T cell receptor beta chain was recovered during a study of T cell repertoires in cytomegalovirus infection. Overall study: Shared public TCR beta signatures pointed to both CMV infection and a matching HLA type. Whole-study results and caveats: Individuals carrying CMV plus the relevant HLA were identified by cumulative frequency of public TCR beta families. In two of eight donors, the top clonotype was HLA-C-restricted CMV-specific.

MiXCR, applied by TCRdb to the reads, yields one record per CDR3 protein. Among under 850,000 distinct CDR3 sequences, 35% to 40% were seen once, and the ten largest hold 2.5% to 3%. Worth noting for this clonotype: Its antigen is as yet unknown.

CDR3 length: 16 residues. V gave up 4 bases and J gave up 0 bases; unmatched junction bases: 5. Germline values: CDR1 MGHRA, CDR2 YSYEKL. The material sequenced was PBMCs. This clonotype was obtained from a human donor in good health (CMV status not recorded). Some clones in this sample may be carry-over from other donors' samples. This chain connects TRBV4-1 to TRBJ2-2; 7 nucleotides match TRBD1. Here the CDR3 reads CASSRGGYPNTGELFF. In DNA form, the CDR3 reads TGCGCCAGCAGCCGAGGGGGCTACCCGAACACCGGGGAGCTGTTTTTT.